Following are 2 T cell receptor beta chains from one sample sequenced in a study of identifying expanded T cells in peripheral blood. Here immunoSEQ multiplex PCR was the method, and the copy in TCRdb shows in-frame clones only, minus some. The table records 70,000 to 95,000 clones, about 90% of them present only once. Material: blood. The receptors shown here come from a person aged 18 to 75 in good health.

This clone was observed a few times. The chain combines TRBV19 with TRBJ1-5; D is possibly TRBD1 (6 bases). Trimming cost V 3 bases and J 6 bases, with 18 bases left between them. Germline loops: CDR1 LNHDA, CDR2 SQIVND (reference sequence). The CDR3 spans 16 residues. This chain's CDR3 is CASSINSGAAAQPQHF. The CDR3 region has the DNA TGTGCCAGTAGTATCAATTCAGGGGCGGCGGCTCAGCCCCAGCATTTT.

This clone was picked up a small number of times. The chain links TRBV27 to TRBJ1-2; TRBD1 matches at 7 bases. CDR1 MNHEY and CDR2 SMNVEV come from the germline V gene (reference sequence). Losses at the gene ends were 2 bases for V and 8 bases for J; bases not matched to a gene: 14. CDR3 length: 16 residues. CDR3 nucleotide sequence: TGTGCCAGCAGTTTAAGTCAAGACCGACAGGGCGGAGGCTACACCTTC. Translating gives CASSLSQDRQGGGYTF.